The source of this TCR beta chain is a study of human T cells and chemical hapten exposure. Study background: Donors were sensitized with 2% DPC on the upper inner arm. Patients got weekly scalp diphenylcyclopropenone doses over the approximately 24-week study. Points from the study as a whole: High-frequency TCRs, those above 1 in 1000, stayed the same after DPC sensitization. Controls had significantly fewer large CDR3 similarity clusters than were formed by expanded TCRs.

This clonotype was seen more than once but under ten times. What it recognizes is unknown. Per the germline V gene, CDR1 is GTSNPN and CDR2 is SVGIG (reference sequence). The length of the CDR3 is 13 residues. Trimming pared 4 bases from V and 2 bases from J, leaving 9 bases between. Each CDR3 protein gets one entry after TCRdb re-called the RACE reads with MiXCR. This sample carries tens of thousands of distinct CDR3 sequences, around 7% of them seen once, and the ten largest clones take 1.5% to 2%. Time point here: pre-sensitization, week 0. Treatment given: therapeutic diphenylcyclopropenone sensitization with weekly scalp DPC.

Here the sequenced sample was whole blood, taken in connection with sensitization to the hapten diphenylcyclopropenone (DPC). The TCR sequence derives from a woman in her twenties or thirties with alopecia areata. Some clones in this sample may be carry-over from other donors' samples. This chain links TRBV30 with TRBJ1-5; D is possibly TRBD1 (6 bases). CDR3 DNA sequence: TGTGCCTGGACGGGACAAGGCAATCAGCCCCAGCATTTT. Protein: CAWTGQGNQPQHF.